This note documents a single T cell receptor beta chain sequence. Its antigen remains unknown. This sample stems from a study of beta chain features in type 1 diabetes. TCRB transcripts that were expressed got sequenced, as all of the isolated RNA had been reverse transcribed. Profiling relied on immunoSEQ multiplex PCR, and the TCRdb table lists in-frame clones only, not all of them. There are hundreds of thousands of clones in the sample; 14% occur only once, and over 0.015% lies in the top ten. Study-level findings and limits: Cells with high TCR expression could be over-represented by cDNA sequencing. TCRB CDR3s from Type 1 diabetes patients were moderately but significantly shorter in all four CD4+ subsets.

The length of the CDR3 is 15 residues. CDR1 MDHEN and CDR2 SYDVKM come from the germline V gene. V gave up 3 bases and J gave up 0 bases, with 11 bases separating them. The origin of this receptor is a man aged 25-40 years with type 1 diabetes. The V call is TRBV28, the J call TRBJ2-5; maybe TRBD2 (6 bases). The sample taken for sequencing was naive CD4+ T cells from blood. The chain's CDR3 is CASSFLRGYQETQYF. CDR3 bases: TGTGCCAGCAGTTTTTTGCGGGGTTACCAAGAGACCCAGTACTTC. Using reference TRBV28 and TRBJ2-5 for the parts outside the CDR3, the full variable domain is DVKVTQSSRYLVKRTGEKVFLECVQDMDHENMFWYRQDPGLGLRLIYFSYDVKMKEKGDIPEGYSVSREKKERFSLILESASTNQTSMYLCASSFLRGYQETQYFGPGTRLLVL.